This T cell receptor beta chain was retrieved from a study of vaccination and CD4 T cells after COVID-19. Study at large: In culture, cells were exposed to overlapping spike peptides from SARS-CoV-2, HCoV-NL63, HCoV-OC43 and HCoV-229E.

V dropped 3 bases and J dropped 1 base, with 16 bases sitting between them. This CDR3 is built from 17 residues. The Oncomine TCR Beta short-read assay was what sequenced the DNA obtained from cultured CD4+ T cells. TCRdb independently ran MiXCR on the PCR reads; one entry per CDR3 protein. Counted here are around 25,000 distinct CDR3 sequences, 50% to 70% occurring once; the ten biggest clones make up 10% to 15%. Notes on this clonotype: What it binds is not known.

Treatment reported: roughly 10-day PBMC culture with coronavirus spike peptide pools or control peptides (ViraFEST assay). The sample in question was CD4+ T cells from blood, cultured in vitro, obtained after SARS-CoV-2 vaccination. This chain connects TRBV12-3 or TRBV12-4 to TRBJ1-5; D may be TRBD1 (5 bases). This clonotype was obtained from a human donor who received a COVID-19 vaccine. As DNA, the CDR3 is TGTGCCAGCAGTTTTGGGACTATACTCACAAGCAATCAGCCCCAGCATTTT. Translated, it gives CASSFGTILTSNQPQHF.